This entry is about one T cell receptor beta chain. Authors' analysis steps: Estimation of nucleated cell counts was performed using reference gene primer amplification. Only in-frame clones appear in the TCRdb table, and some are missing; sequencing was by immunoSEQ multiplex PCR. V and J calls and clone size are copied from that table; D and trimming were computed from the DNA. Altogether around 140,000 clones are present, about 89% being singletons, with the ten largest covering 18%. This sample is part of a study of blood T cell repertoires in COVID-19. Study-wide context: Specimens from acute and convalescent COVID-19 originated in the United States, Italy and Spain. From T cells, B-cell-depleted T cells, or PBMCs came the material, which was cDNA or gDNA.

Germline values: CDR1 ENHRY, CDR2 SYGVKD. V was pared by 0 bases and J by 2 bases, with 4 bases between. The CDR3 length is 14 residues. This sequence was found in a man aged 45-65 years with active or convalescent COVID-19. This chain uses TRBV10-3 with TRBJ2-2, with unresolved D. The sequencing input was peripheral blood. CDR3: CAISESTNTGELFF. Written as DNA, the CDR3 is TGTGCCATCAGTGAGTCGACAAACACCGGGGAGCTGTTTTTT.